This T cell receptor (beta chain) was retrieved from a study of blood T cell repertoires in COVID-19. The wider study: Italy, Spain and the United States were the sources of the convalescent and acute COVID-19 samples. In each case, the material was cDNA or gDNA derived from T cells, B-cell-depleted T cells, or PBMCs.

The data were produced by immunoSEQ multiplex PCR, yet TCRdb's version contains in-frame clones alone and is incomplete. This table has just over 350,000 clones, roughly 90% appearing once. The V gene's germline CDR1 is LGHNT and CDR2 FRNRAP. The CDR3 spans 12 residues. Between the trimmed V and J ends, which lost 6 bases and 0 bases, there was a span of 5 bases. Enrolled during active infection, Seattle patients were then followed longitudinally. The sequencing input was peripheral blood. The clonotype originates from a woman aged 55-75 years with COVID-19, enrolled during active disease. The chain links TRBV12-5 to TRBJ1-2; no clear D. This CDR3 is CASGLSNYGYTF. The DNA for the CDR3 is TGTGCTAGTGGCCTCTCTAACTATGGCTACACCTTC.